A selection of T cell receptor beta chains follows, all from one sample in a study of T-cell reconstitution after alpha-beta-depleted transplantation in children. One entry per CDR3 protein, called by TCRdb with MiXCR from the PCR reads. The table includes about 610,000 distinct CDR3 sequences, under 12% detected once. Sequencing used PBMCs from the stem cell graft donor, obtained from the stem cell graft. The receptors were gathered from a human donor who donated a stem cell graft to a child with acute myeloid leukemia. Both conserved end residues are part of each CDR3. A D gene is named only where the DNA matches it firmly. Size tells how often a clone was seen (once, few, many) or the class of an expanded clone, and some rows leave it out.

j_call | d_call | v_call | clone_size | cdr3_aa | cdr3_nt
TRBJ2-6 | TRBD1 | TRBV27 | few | CASSTIQGLLSGANVLTF | TGTGCCAGCAGTACTATACAGGGGTTGCTCTCTGGGGCCAACGTCCTGACTTTC
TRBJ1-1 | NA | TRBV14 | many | CASSSGPRAFF | TGTGCCAGCAGCTCCGGACCACGGGCTTTCTTT
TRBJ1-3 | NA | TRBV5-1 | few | CASSLAGTSIRGNTIYF | TGCGCCAGCAGCTTGGCCGGGACATCCATAAGGGGAAACACCATATATTTT
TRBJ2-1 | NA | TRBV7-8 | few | CASSLANQQGAAGDF | TGTGCCAGCAGCTTAGCCAACCAGCAGGGGGCGGCGGGGGACTTC
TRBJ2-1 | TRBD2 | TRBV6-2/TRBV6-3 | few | CASSDRTSGTNEQFF | TGTGCCAGCAGTGACCGGACTAGCGGGACCAATGAGCAGTTCTTC
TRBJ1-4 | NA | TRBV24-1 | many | CATSHGLNEKLFF | TGTGCCACCAGTCACGGACTTAATGAAAAACTGTTTTTT
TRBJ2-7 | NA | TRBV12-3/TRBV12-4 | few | CASSAGPPKGYEQYF | TGTGCCAGCAGCGCCGGACCCCCAAAGGGCTACGAGCAGTACTTC
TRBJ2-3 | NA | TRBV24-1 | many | CATSDYARTSTDTQYF | TGTGCCACCAGTGATTATGCACGGACCTCCACAGATACGCAGTATTTT
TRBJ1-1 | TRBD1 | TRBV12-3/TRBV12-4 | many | CASRTGAGTEAFF | TGTGCCAGCAGGACAGGGGCTGGAACTGAAGCTTTCTTT
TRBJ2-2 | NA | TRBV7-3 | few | CASSLMTGSRTGELFF | TGTGCCAGCAGCTTAATGACAGGATCCCGCACCGGGGAGCTGTTTTTT
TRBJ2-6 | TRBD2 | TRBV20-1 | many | CSARDLAGGPAGANVLTF | TGCAGTGCTAGAGATCTGGCGGGAGGGCCCGCGGGGGCCAACGTCCTGACTTTC
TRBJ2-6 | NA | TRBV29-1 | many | CSVTRSGANVLTF | TGCAGCGTTACAAGGTCCGGGGCCAACGTCCTGACTTTC
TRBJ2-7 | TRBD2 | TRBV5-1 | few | CASSLGRTSYEQYF | TGCGCCAGCAGCTTGGGAAGGACTAGCTACGAGCAGTACTTC
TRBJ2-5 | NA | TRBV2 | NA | CASSEEAGQETQYF | TGTGCCAGCAGTGAAGAGGCAGGACAAGAGACCCAGTACTTC
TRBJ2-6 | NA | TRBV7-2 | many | CASSPTTGLGANVLTF | TGTGCCAGCAGCCCGACCACAGGGCTTGGGGCCAACGTCCTGACTTTC
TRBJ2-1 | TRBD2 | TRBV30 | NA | CAWGPSGAYNEQFF | TGTGCCTGGGGGCCTAGCGGGGCTTACAATGAGCAGTTCTTC
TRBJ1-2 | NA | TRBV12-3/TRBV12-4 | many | CASSLRSYGYTF | TGTGCCAGCAGTTTAAGGTCTTATGGCTACACCTTC
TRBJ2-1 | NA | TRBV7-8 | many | CASSERGLNHNEQFF | TGTGCCAGCAGCGAGAGGGGACTTAACCACAATGAGCAGTTCTTC
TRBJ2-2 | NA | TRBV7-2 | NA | CASSFRRIIDPGGELFF | TGTGCCAGCAGCTTCAGGCGGATCATCGACCCGGGCGGGGAGCTGTTTTTT
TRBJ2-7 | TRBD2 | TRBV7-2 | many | CASSKIAGVVYEQYF | TGTGCCAGCAGTAAGATAGCGGGAGTAGTCTACGAGCAGTACTTC
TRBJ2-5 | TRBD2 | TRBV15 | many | CATSTGLAGVSETQYF | TGTGCCACCAGCACCGGACTAGCGGGAGTGTCAGAGACCCAGTACTTC
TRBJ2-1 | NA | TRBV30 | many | CAWSLSRVYNEQFF | TGTGCCTGGTCCCTCTCGCGCGTATACAATGAGCAGTTCTTC
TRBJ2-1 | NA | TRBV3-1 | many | CASSQITRTTYNEQFF | TGTGCCAGCAGCCAGATTACACGGACTACATACAATGAGCAGTTCTTC
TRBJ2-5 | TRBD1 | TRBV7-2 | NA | CASSLALGTGLQETQYF | TGTGCCAGCAGCTTAGCACTGGGGACAGGCCTACAAGAGACCCAGTACTTC
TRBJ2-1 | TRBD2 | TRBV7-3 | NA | CASSHSSGRVYVSNEQFF | TGTGCCAGCAGCCACTCTAGCGGGAGGGTTTACGTTAGCAATGAGCAGTTCTTC
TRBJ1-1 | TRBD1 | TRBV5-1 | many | CASSWTGDSTEAFF | TGCGCCAGCAGCTGGACAGGGGACAGCACTGAAGCTTTCTTT
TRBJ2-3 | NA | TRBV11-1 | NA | CSSSSTETSTDTQYF | TGTTCCAGCAGCTCGACAGAGACTAGCACAGATACGCAGTATTTT
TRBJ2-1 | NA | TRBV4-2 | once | CASSHPYAGSGGNEQFF | TGTGCCAGCAGCCATCCCTATGCGGGATCTGGGGGGAATGAGCAGTTCTTC
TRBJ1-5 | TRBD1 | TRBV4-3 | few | CASSLPGQGGGSNQPQHF | TGCGCCAGCAGCCTCCCGGGACAGGGGGGTGGGAGCAATCAGCCCCAGCATTTT
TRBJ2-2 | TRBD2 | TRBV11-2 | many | CASSQGLAPGELFF | TGTGCCAGCAGCCAAGGACTAGCCCCCGGGGAGCTGTTTTTT
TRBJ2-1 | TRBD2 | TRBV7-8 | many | CASSSRTSGSGNEQFF | TGTGCCAGCAGCTCCAGGACTAGCGGGTCTGGGAATGAGCAGTTCTTC
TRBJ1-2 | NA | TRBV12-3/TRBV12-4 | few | CASSLGTTNYGYTF | TGTGCCAGCAGTTTAGGAACAACTAACTATGGCTACACCTTC
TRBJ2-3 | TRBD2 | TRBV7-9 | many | CASSSGLADHTQYF | TGTGCCAGCAGCTCGGGACTAGCGGATCATACGCAGTATTTT